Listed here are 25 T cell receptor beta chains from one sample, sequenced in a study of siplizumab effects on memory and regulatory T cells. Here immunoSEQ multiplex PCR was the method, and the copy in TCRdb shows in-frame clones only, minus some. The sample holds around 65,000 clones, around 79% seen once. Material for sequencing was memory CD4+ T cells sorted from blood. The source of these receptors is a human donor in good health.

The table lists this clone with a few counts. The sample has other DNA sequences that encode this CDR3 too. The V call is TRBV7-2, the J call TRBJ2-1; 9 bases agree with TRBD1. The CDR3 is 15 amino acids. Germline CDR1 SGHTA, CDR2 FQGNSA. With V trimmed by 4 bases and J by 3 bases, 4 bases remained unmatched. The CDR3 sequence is CASSSGQGGYNEQFF. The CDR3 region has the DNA TGTGCCAGCAGCTCGGGACAGGGTGGCTACAATGAGCAGTTCTTC.

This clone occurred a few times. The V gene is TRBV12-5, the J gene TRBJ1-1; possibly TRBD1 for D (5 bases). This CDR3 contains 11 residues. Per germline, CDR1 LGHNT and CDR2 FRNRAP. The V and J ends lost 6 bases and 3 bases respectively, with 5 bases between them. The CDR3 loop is CASGGDTEAFF. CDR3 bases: TGTGCTAGTGGGGGGGACACTGAAGCTTTCTTT. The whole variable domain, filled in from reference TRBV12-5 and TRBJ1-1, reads DARVTQTPRHKVTEMGQEVTMRCQPILGHNTVFWYRQTMMQGLELLAYFRNRAPLDDSGMPKDRFSAEMPDATLATLKIQPSEPRDSAVYFCASGGDTEAFFGQGTRLTVV.

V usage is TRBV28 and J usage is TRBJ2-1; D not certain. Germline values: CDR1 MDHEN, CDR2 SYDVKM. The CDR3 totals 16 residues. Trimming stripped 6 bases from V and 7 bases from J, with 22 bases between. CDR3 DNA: TGTGCCAGCAGCCCCCCCTCAGCTCCTACCTGGAATGAGCAGTTCTTC. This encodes CASSPPSAPTWNEQFF.

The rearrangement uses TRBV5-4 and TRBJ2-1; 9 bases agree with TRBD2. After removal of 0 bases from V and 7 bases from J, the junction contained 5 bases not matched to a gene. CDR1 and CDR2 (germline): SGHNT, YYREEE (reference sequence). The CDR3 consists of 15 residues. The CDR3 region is CASSLGGGALNEQFF. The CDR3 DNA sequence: TGTGCCAGCAGCTTGGGCGGGGGGGCGTTAAATGAGCAGTTCTTC.

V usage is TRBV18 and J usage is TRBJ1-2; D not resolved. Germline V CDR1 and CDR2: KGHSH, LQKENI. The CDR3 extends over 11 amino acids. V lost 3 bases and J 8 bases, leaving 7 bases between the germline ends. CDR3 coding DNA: TGTGCCAGCTCACCTAATCAGGGCTACACCTTC. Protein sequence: CASSPNQGYTF.

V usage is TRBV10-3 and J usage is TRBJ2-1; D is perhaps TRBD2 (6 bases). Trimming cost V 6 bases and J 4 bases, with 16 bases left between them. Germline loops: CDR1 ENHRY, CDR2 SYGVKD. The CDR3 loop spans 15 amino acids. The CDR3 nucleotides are TGTGCCATCAGGGGGAGCGGGTCGGGATACAATGAGCAGTTCTTC. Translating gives CAIRGSGSGYNEQFF.

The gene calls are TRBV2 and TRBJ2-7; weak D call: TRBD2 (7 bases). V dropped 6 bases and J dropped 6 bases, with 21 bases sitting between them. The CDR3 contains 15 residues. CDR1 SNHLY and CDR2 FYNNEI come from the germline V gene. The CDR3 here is CASSGARGASSEQYF. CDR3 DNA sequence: TGTGCCAGCAGCGGGGCCCGGGGGGCATCTAGCGAGCAGTACTTC. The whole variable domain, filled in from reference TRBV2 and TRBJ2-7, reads EPEVTQTPSHQVTQMGQEVILRCVPISNHLYFYWYRQILGQKVEFLVSFYNNEISEKSEIFDDQFSVERPDGSNFTLKIRSTKLEDSAMYFCASSGARGASSEQYFGPGTRLTVT.

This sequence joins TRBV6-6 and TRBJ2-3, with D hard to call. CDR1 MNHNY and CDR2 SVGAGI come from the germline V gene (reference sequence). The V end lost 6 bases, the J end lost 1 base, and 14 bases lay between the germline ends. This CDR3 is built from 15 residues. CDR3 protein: CASSDGQSGTDTQYF. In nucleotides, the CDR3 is TGTGCCAGCAGCGACGGGCAGAGTGGCACAGATACGCAGTATTTT.

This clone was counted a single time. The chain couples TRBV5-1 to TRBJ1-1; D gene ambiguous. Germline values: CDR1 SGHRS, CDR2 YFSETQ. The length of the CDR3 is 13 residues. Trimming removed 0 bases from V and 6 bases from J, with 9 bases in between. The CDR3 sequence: CASSLEGKAEAFF. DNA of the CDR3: TGCGCCAGCAGCTTGGAGGGAAAGGCTGAAGCTTTCTTT.

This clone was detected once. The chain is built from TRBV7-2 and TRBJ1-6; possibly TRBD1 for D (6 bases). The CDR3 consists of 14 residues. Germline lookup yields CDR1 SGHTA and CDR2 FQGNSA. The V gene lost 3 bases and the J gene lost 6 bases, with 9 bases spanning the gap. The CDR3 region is CASSLKGGNSPLHF. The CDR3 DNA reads TGTGCCAGCAGCTTGAAGGGGGGTAATTCACCCCTCCACTTT.

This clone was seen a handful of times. Here the CDR3 DNA reads TGTGCCAGCAGCTTAACGGTTCAGGATGGCTACACCTTC. Its protein is CASSLTVQDGYTF. V usage is TRBV7-3 and J usage is TRBJ1-2; unclear D gene. Germline loops: CDR1 SGHTA, CDR2 FQGTGA. V was clipped by 0 bases and J by 6 bases, with 8 bases between them. The CDR3 is made up of 13 amino acids.

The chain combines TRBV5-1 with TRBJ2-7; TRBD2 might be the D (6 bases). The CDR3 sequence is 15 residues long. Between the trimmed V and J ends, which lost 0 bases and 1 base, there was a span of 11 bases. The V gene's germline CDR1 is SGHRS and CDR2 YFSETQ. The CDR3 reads CASSLGYGTSYEQYF. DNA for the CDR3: TGCGCCAGCAGCTTGGGTTATGGGACTTCCTACGAGCAGTACTTC. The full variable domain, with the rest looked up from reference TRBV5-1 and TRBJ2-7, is KAGVTQTPRYLIKTRGQQVTLSCSPISGHRSVSWYQQTPGQGLQFLFEYFSETQRNKGNFPGRFSGRQFSNSRSEMNVSTLELGDSALYLCASSLGYGTSYEQYFGPGTRLTVT.

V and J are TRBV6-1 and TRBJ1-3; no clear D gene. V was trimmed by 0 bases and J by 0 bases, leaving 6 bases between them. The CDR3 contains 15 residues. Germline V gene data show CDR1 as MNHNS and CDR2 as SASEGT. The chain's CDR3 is CASSEAVGSGNTIYF. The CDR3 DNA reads TGTGCCAGCAGTGAAGCGGTGGGCTCTGGAAACACCATATATTTT.

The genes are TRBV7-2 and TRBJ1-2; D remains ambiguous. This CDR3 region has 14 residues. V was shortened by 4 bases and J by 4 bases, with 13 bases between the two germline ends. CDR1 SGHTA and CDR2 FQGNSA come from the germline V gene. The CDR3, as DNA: TGTGCCAGCAGCTCGAACACTCCCAGCTATGGCTACACCTTC. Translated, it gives CASSSNTPSYGYTF.

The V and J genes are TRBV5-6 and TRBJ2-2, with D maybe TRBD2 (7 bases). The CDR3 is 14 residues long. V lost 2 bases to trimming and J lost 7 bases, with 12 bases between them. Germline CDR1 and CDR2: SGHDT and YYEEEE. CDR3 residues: CASSFGGRGGELFF. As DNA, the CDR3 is TGTGCCAGCAGCTTCGGGGGGCGCGGCGGGGAGCTGTTTTTT.

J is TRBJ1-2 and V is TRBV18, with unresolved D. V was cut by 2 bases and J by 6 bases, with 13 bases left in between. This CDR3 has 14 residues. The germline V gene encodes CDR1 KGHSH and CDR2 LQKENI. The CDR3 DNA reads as TGTGCCAGCTCACCAGATCGAGCGGGGAATGGCTACACCTTC. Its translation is CASSPDRAGNGYTF. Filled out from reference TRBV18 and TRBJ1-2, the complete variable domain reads NAGVMQNPRHLVRRRGQEARLRCSPMKGHSHVYWYRQLPEEGLKFMVYLQKENIIDESGMPKERFSAEFPKEGPSILRIQQVVRGDSAAYFCASSPDRAGNGYTFGSGTRLTVV.

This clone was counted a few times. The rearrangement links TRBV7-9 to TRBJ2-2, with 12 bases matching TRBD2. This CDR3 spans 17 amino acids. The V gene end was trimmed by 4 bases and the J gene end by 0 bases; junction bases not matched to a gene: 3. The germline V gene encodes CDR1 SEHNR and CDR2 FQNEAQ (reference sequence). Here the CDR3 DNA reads TGTGCCAGCAGCTATCGGACTAGCGGGGCGAACACCGGGGAGCTGTTTTTT. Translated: CASSYRTSGANTGELFF.

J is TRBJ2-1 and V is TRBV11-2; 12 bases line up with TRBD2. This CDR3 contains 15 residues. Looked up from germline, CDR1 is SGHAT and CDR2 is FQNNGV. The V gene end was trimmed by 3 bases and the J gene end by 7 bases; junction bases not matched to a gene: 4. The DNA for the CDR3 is TGTGCCAGCAGCTTGAGACTAGCGGGGGAAAATGAGCAGTTCTTC. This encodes CASSLRLAGENEQFF.

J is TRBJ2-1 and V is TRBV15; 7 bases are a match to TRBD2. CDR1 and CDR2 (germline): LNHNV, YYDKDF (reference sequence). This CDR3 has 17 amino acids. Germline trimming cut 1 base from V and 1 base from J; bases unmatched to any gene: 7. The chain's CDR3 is CATSRALTSSSYNEQFF. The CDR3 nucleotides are TGTGCCACCAGCAGAGCCCTGACTAGCAGTTCCTACAATGAGCAGTTCTTC.

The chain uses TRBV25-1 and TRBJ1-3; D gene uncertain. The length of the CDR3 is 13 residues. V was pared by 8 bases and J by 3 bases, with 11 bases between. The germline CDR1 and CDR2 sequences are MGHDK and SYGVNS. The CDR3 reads CASQRGLGNTIYF. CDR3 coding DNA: TGTGCCAGCCAGCGAGGTCTTGGAAACACCATATATTTT.

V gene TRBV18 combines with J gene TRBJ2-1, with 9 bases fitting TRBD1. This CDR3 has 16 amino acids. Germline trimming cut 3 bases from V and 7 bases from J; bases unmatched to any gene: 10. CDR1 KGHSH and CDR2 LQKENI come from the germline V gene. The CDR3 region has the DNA TGTGCCAGCTCACCTGACTCCGGACAGGGGAGGAATGAGCAGTTCTTC. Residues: CASSPDSGQGRNEQFF.

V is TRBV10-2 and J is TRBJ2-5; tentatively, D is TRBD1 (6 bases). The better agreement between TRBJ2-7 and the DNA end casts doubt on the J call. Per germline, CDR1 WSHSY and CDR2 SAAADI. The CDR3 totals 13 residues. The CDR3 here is CASSRTAAYEQYF. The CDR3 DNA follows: TGCGCCAGTAGCAGGACAGCCGCCTACGAGCAGTACTTC.

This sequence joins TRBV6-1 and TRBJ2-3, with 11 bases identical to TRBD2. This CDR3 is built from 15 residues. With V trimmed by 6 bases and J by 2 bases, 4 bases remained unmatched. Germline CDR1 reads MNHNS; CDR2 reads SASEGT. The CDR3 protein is CASRIAGGYTDTQYF. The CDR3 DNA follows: TGTGCCAGCAGGATAGCGGGGGGGTACACAGATACGCAGTATTTT.

CDR3 protein: CASSQEALGQGAGEQYF. As DNA, the CDR3 is TGTGCCAGCAGCCAAGAGGCATTGGGTCAGGGGGCTGGGGAGCAGTACTTC. The chain carries TRBV4-2 and TRBJ2-7; 8 bases are a match to TRBD1. The V segment lost 0 bases and the J segment 7 bases; nucleotides outside the gene matches: 14. Germline values: CDR1 LGHNA, CDR2 YNFKEQ. This CDR3 spans 17 amino acids.

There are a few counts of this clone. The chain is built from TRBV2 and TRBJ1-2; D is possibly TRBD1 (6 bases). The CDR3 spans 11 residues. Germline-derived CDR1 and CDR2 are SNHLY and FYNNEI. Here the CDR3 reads CASSQGYGYTF. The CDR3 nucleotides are TGTGCAAGCTCACAGGGATATGGCTACACCTTC.